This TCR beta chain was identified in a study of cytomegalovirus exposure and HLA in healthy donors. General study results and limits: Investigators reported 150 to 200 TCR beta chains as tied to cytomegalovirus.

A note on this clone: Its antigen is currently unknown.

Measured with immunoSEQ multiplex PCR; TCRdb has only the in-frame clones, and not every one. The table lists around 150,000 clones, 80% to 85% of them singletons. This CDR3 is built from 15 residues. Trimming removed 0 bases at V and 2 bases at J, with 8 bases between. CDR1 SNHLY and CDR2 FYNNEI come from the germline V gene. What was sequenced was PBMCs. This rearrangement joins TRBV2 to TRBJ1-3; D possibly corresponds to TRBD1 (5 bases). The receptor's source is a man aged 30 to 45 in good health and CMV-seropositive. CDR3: CASSEADRAGNTIYF. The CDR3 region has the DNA TGTGCCAGCAGTGAAGCCGACAGAGCTGGAAACACCATATATTTT.